This T cell receptor beta chain stems from a study of blood T cells in healthy people across ages. Alongside a J-beta primer mix, a sample-barcoded 5' primer served in a second PCR lasting about 7 to 12 cycles. TCRdb redid the calling of the 5' RACE reads with MiXCR, one entry per CDR3 protein. The sample holds roughly 800,000 distinct CDR3 sequences, approximately 55% seen once. Deletions cut 2 bases from V and 5 bases from J, with 15 bases between. The CDR3 runs 14 residues. In germline, CDR1 is DFQATT, CDR2 SNEGSKA (reference sequence). The TCR was taken from a man of 80 years or more in good health. The source material was blood. This rearrangement joins TRBV20-1 to TRBJ1-1; the D gene is possibly TRBD1 (5 bases). Here the CDR3 DNA reads TGCAGTGCTAGACCAGGGACGGTGGGGACTGAAGCTTTCTTT. It codes for CSARPGTVGTEAFF.